This TCR beta chain emerged from a study of blood T cells in healthy people across ages. Only a few counts were recorded for this clonotype. Together with a sample-barcoded 5' primer, a J-beta primer mix was included in a second PCR lasting about 6 to 12 cycles. Using its own MiXCR run on the 5' RACE reads, TCRdb lists one record per CDR3 protein. The data show around 1.7 million distinct CDR3 sequences, approximately 28% seen once. Material: blood. The receptor was isolated from a woman aged 25-40 years in good health.

The CDR3 region has the DNA TGTGCCAGCGGTAGGGGGGGGGAACCCTACGAGCAGTACTTC. This gives the protein CASGRGGEPYEQYF. The chain has TRBV7-6 and TRBJ2-7; the D gene is possibly TRBD2 (7 bases). The CDR3 runs 14 residues. Trimming stripped 8 bases from V and 2 bases from J, with 16 bases between. Germline CDR1 reads SGHVS; CDR2 reads FNYEAQ.